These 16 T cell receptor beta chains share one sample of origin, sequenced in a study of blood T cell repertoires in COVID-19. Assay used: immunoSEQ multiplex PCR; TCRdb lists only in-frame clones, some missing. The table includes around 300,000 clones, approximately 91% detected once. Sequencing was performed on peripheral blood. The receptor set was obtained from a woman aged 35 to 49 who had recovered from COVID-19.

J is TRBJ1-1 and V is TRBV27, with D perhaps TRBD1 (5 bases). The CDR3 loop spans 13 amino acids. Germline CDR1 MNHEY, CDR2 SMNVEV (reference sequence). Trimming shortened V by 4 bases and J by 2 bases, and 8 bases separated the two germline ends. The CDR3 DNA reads TGTGCCAGCAGTTCACAGGAAAACACTGAAGCTTTCTTT. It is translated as CASSSQENTEAFF.

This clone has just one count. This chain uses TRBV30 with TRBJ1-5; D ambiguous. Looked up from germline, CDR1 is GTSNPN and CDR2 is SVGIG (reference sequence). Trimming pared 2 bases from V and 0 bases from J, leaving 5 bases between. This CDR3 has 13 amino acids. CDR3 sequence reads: CAWSNYSNQPQHF. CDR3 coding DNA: TGTGCCTGGAGTAACTATAGCAATCAGCCCCAGCATTTT.

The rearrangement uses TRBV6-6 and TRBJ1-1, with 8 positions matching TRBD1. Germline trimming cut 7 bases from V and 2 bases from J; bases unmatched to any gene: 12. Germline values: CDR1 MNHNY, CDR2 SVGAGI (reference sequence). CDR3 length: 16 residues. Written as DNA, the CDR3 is TGTGCCAGCACCGAACAGGGGGTCGGGGAAAACACTGAAGCTTTCTTT. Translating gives CASTEQGVGENTEAFF.

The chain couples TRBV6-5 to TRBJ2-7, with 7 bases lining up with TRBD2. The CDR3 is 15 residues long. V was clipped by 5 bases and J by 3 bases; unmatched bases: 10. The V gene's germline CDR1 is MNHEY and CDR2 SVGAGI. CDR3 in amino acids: CASSPLAGVIYEQYF. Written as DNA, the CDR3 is TGTGCCAGCAGTCCCCTGGCGGGAGTCATCTACGAGCAGTACTTC.

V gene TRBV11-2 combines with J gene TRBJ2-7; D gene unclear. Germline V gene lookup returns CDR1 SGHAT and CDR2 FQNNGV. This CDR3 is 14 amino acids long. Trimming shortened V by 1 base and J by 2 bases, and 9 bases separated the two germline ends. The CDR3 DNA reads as TGTGCCAGCAGCTTAGGGAGTCAGACCTACGAGCAGTACTTC. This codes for CASSLGSQTYEQYF.

Written as DNA, the CDR3 is TGTGCCAGTAGTACCCGGGTAGACAGTACAAACACCGGGGAGCTGTTTTTT. It translates to CASSTRVDSTNTGELFF. The chain carries TRBV19 and TRBJ2-2; weak D call: TRBD1 (5 bases). Germline CDR1 LNHDA, CDR2 SQIVND (reference sequence). The CDR3 spans 17 residues. Trimming pared 4 bases from V and 2 bases from J, leaving 17 bases between. Using reference TRBV19 and TRBJ2-2 for the parts outside the CDR3, the full variable domain is DGGITQSPKYLFRKEGQNVTLSCEQNLNHDAMYWYRQDPGQGLRLIYYSQIVNDFQKGDIAEGYSVSREKKESFPLTVTSAQKNPTAFYLCASSTRVDSTNTGELFFGEGSRLTVL.

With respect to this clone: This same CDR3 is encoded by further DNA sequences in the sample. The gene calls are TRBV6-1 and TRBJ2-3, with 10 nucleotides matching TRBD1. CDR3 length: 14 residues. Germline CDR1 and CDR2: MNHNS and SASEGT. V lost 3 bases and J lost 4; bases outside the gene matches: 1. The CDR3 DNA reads TGTGCCAGCAGTGAGGGGACAGGGGCAGATACGCAGTATTTT. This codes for CASSEGTGADTQYF.

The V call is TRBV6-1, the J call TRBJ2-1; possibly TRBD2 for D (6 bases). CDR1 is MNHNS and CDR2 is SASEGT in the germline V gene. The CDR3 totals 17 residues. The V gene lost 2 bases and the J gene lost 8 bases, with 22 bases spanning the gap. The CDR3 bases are TGTGCCAGCAGTGAAAAGGGTTGGGTAGCGGAGGGGCATGAGCAGTTCTTC. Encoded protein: CASSEKGWVAEGHEQFF.

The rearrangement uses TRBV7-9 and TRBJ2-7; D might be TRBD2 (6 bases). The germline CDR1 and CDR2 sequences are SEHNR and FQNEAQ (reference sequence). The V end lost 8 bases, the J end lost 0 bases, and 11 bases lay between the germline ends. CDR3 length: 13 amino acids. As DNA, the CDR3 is TGTGCCAGCGGGACTCCAAGCTCCTACGAGCAGTACTTC. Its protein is CASGTPSSYEQYF.

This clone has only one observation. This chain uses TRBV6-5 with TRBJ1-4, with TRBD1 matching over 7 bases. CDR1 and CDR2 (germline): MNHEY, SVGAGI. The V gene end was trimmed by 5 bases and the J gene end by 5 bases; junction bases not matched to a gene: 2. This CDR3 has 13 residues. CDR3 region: CASSPQGNEKLFF. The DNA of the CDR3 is TGTGCCAGCAGTCCACAGGGGAATGAAAAACTGTTTTTT.

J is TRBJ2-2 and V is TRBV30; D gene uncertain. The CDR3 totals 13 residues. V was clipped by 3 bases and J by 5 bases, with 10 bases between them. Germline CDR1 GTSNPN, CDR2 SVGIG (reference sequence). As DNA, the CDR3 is TGTGCCTGGAGATCGGGTCTTACCGGGGAGCTGTTTTTT. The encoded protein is CAWRSGLTGELFF.

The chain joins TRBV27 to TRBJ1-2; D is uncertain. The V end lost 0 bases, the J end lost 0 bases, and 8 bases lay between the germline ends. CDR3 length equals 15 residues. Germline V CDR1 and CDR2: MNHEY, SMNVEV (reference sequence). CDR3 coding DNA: TGTGCCAGCAGTTTATCTCCTACAGCTAACTATGGCTACACCTTC. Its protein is CASSLSPTANYGYTF.

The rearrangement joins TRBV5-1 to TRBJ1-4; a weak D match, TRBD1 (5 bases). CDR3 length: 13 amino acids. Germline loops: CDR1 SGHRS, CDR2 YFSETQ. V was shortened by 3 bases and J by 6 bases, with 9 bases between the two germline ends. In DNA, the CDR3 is TGCGCCAGCAGCTCGACAGTTGATGAAAAACTGTTTTTT. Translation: CASSSTVDEKLFF.

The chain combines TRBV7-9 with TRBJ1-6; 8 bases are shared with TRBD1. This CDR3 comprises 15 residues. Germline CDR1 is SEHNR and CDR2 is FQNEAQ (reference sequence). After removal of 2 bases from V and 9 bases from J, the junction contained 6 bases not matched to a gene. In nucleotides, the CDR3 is TGTGCCAGCAGCTTACTGACAGGGGAAGGTTCACCCCTCCACTTT. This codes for CASSLLTGEGSPLHF. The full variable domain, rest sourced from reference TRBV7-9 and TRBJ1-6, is DTGVSQNPRHKITKRGQNVTFRCDPISEHNRLYWYRQTLGQGPEFLTYFQNEAQLEKSRLLSDRFSAERPKGSFSTLEIQRTEQGDSAMYLCASSLLTGEGSPLHFGNGTRLTVT.

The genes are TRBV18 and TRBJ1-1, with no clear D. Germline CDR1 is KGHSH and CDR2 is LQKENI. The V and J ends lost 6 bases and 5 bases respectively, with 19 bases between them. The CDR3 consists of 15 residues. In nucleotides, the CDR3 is TGTGCCAGCTCCGACGGGGTTCCCGGTGGAACTGAAGCTTTCTTT. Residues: CASSDGVPGGTEAFF.

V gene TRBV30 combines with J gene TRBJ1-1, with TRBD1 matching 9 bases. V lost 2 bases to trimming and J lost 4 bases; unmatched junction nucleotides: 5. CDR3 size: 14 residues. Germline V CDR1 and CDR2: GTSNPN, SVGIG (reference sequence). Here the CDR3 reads CAWSTGQGSTEAFF. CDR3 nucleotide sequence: TGTGCCTGGAGTACGGGACAGGGAAGCACTGAAGCTTTCTTT.